This T cell receptor (beta chain) comes out of a study of CD8 T cells in ankylosing spondylitis. Trimming took 3 bases from V and 1 from J, leaving 10 bases between them. The germline gives CDR1 MNHEY, CDR2 SMNVEV (reference sequence). The CDR3 extends over 14 amino acids. From the 5' RACE reads, TCRdb called clonotypes with MiXCR, one entry per CDR3 protein. The data contain 350,000 to 450,000 distinct CDR3 sequences, 20% to 25% of them singletons. This clonotype was counted between two and nine times. The chain couples TRBV27 to TRBJ2-7, with D maybe TRBD1 (6 bases). The sequence derives from a male donor with ankylosing spondylitis or in good health (not recorded which). Input material: blood, either unsorted or a sorted T cell fraction (not recorded which). This chain's CDR3 is CASSFGGPSYEQYF. The CDR3 DNA is TGTGCCAGCAGTTTTGGGGGCCCTTCCTACGAGCAGTACTTC.